These T cell receptor beta chains were read from a single sample in a study of T cells in localized non-small cell lung cancer. Here immunoSEQ multiplex PCR was the method, and the copy in TCRdb shows in-frame clones only, minus some. The sample lists roughly 38,000 clones, more than 80% seen once, with about 6% in the top ten. Here the sequenced sample was peripheral blood mononuclear cells, taken before any cancer treatment. The receptors derive from a male donor aged 60 or older with stage II lung adenocarcinoma. Both conserved end residues are part of each CDR3. The order of the fields is CDR3 length, D gene, V gene, clone size, J gene, CDR3 protein, CDR3 DNA. A D gene is named only where the DNA matches it firmly. The listing skips clone size in some rows; elsewhere it reads once, few, many or a size class.

12	.	TRBV7-9	few	TRBJ1-4	CATRRGNEKLFF	TGTGCCACCCGCAGGGGTAATGAAAAACTGTTTTTT
14	.	TRBV5-5	.	TRBJ2-5	CASRQGGLGETQYF	TGTGCCAGCCGCCAGGGAGGATTGGGAGAGACCCAGTACTTC
14	.	TRBV6-5	.	TRBJ1-1	CASREGWGGTEAFF	TGTGCCAGCAGAGAAGGATGGGGAGGCACTGAAGCTTTCTTT
14	.	TRBV15	few	TRBJ2-2	CATKGRMNTGELFF	TGTGCCACCAAAGGGCGTATGAACACCGGGGAGCTGTTTTTT
16	.	TRBV6-5	.	TRBJ2-2	CASSYGQRPYTGELFF	TGTGCCAGCAGTTACGGCCAGCGGCCATACACCGGGGAGCTGTTTTTT
15	TRBD1	TRBV7-2	.	TRBJ1-5	CASSSGTGWTQPQHF	TGTGCCAGCAGCTCTGGGACAGGGTGGACGCAGCCCCAGCATTTT
14	TRBD2	TRBV6-1	.	TRBJ2-1	CASTTSGVYNEQFF	TGTGCCAGCACAACTAGCGGAGTCTACAATGAGCAGTTCTTC
18	TRBD2	TRBV14	.	TRBJ2-1	CASSQDRPSGSVYNEQFF	TGTGCCAGCAGCCAAGATCGGCCTAGCGGGAGTGTTTACAATGAGCAGTTCTTC
14	.	TRBV10-3	.	TRBJ2-1	CAPGEGDSYNEQFF	TGTGCCCCCGGAGAGGGCGACTCCTACAATGAGCAGTTCTTC
13	.	TRBV11-3	few	TRBJ2-1	CASSRGQRDEQFF	TGTGCCAGCAGCCGGGGACAAAGGGATGAGCAGTTCTTC
10	.	TRBV6-6	.	TRBJ2-1	CAIGKNEQFF	TGTGCCATTGGGAAGAATGAGCAGTTCTTC
15	.	TRBV6-1	.	TRBJ2-1	CASSERDWGLNEQFF	TGTGCCAGCAGTGAGAGGGACTGGGGGCTCAATGAGCAGTTCTTC
13	.	TRBV30	.	TRBJ2-7	CAWSVAGEREQYF	TGTGCCTGGAGTGTAGCCGGGGAACGCGAGCAGTACTTC
14	.	TRBV28	.	TRBJ2-2	CASSLRAVPGELFF	TGTGCCAGCAGTTTACGAGCGGTCCCCGGGGAGCTGTTTTTT
15	.	TRBV7-9	.	TRBJ2-1	CASSQDPTQRNEQFF	TGTGCCAGCAGCCAGGACCCTACTCAGAGGAATGAGCAGTTCTTC
14	.	TRBV10-3	.	TRBJ1-5	CAISGGIGLQPQHF	TGTGCCATCAGCGGGGGAATTGGGCTTCAGCCCCAGCATTTT
16	TRBD1	TRBV28	.	TRBJ2-7	CAAGPGGLQHSYEQYF	TGTGCCGCAGGGCCAGGGGGTCTTCAACACTCCTACGAGCAGTACTTC
13	.	TRBV6-5	.	TRBJ1-1	CASSYRGNTEAFF	TGTGCCAGCAGCTACCGGGGGAACACTGAAGCTTTCTTT
19	TRBD2	TRBV4-3	.	TRBJ2-2	CASSQDRAGAPTNTGELFF	TGCGCCAGCAGCCAAGACCGGGCGGGAGCGCCTACGAACACCGGGGAGCTGTTTTTT
15	TRBD1	TRBV7-2	.	TRBJ2-7	CASSLSSGTGAEQYF	TGTGCCAGCAGCTTATCCTCCGGGACAGGGGCCGAGCAGTACTTC
14	.	TRBV30	once	TRBJ1-3	CAWSRNRAGNTIYF	TGTGCCTGGAGTCGAAACAGAGCCGGAAACACCATATATTTT
13	.	TRBV9	.	TRBJ2-2	CASNLGNTGELFF	TGTGCCAGCAATCTAGGGAACACCGGGGAGCTGTTTTTT
11	.	TRBV25-1	.	TRBJ1-4	CASSDSYQFFF	TGTGCCAGCAGTGATAGCTACCAGTTCTTTTTT
17	TRBD2	TRBV11-3	once	TRBJ2-2	CASSPGGGNIDTGELFF	TGTGCCAGCAGCCCGGGAGGGGGAAACATAGACACCGGGGAGCTGTTTTTT
15	TRBD1	TRBV29-1	.	TRBJ1-4	CSVAKAQGINEKLFF	TGCAGCGTCGCAAAAGCACAGGGGATTAATGAAAAACTGTTTTTT
15	.	TRBV15	.	TRBJ2-1	CATSRGGQTYNEQFF	TGTGCCACCAGCAGGGGAGGACAGACCTACAATGAGCAGTTCTTC
15	.	TRBV27	once	TRBJ2-2	CASSLGEGQTGELFF	TGTGCCAGCAGTTTGGGAGAGGGACAAACCGGGGAGCTGTTTTTT
12	.	TRBV28	.	TRBJ2-7	CASINSASEQYF	TGTGCCAGCATCAATTCAGCGTCTGAGCAGTACTTC
15	.	TRBV9	.	TRBJ2-1	CASSVAGTLGNEQFF	TGTGCCAGCAGCGTGGCCGGGACCCTAGGGAATGAGCAGTTCTTC
13	.	TRBV4-3	.	TRBJ1-1	CASSQDRNTEAFF	TGCGCCAGCAGCCAAGATCGAAACACTGAAGCTTTCTTT
18	TRBD2	TRBV7-3	.	TRBJ2-1	CASSGTGTSGSSYNEQFF	TGTGCCAGCAGCGGGACCGGGACTAGCGGGAGCTCCTACAATGAGCAGTTCTTC
14	.	TRBV7-9	once	TRBJ1-4	CASSLGQIGEKLFF	TGTGCCAGCAGCTTAGGACAAATAGGCGAAAAACTGTTTTTT
15	.	TRBV5-1	.	TRBJ1-2	CASSPWGGANYGYTF	TGCGCCAGCAGCCCGTGGGGGGGAGCGAACTATGGCTACACCTTC
18	TRBD2	TRBV5-1	.	TRBJ2-3	CASSSSPLRTSGRDTQYF	TGCGCCAGCAGCTCTTCCCCTCTGAGGACTAGCGGGAGGGATACGCAGTATTTT
14	.	TRBV5-1	.	TRBJ2-7	CASSSPGITYEQYF	TGCGCCAGCAGCTCTCCAGGGATAACCTACGAGCAGTACTTC
15	TRBD1	TRBV5-1	few	TRBJ1-1	CASSSGQGVSTEAFF	TGCGCCAGCAGCTCCGGACAGGGGGTGAGCACTGAAGCTTTCTTT
15	TRBD2	TRBV2	.	TRBJ2-1	CASRPSGGEMDEQFF	TGTGCCAGCAGGCCTTCGGGGGGGGAAATGGATGAGCAGTTCTTC
13	.	TRBV18	.	TRBJ1-2	CASSPQENYGYTF	TGTGCCAGCTCTCCCCAGGAGAACTATGGCTACACCTTC
16	.	TRBV5-1	.	TRBJ1-2	CASSPSGFRGANGYTF	TGCGCCAGCAGCCCCAGCGGTTTCAGGGGTGCGAATGGCTACACCTTC
15	.	TRBV4-1	few	TRBJ2-2	CASSQTSTAGGELFF	TGCGCCAGCAGCCAGACGTCCACAGCGGGCGGGGAGCTGTTTTTT
14	TRBD1	TRBV7-2	.	TRBJ2-7	CASSSGQGSYEQYF	TGTGCCAGCAGCTCCGGACAGGGATCCTACGAGCAGTACTTC
15	.	TRBV28	.	TRBJ2-3	CASRGAGASQPTQYF	TGTGCCAGCAGGGGGGCTGGAGCTAGCCAGCCTACGCAGTATTTT
12	.	TRBV5-4	.	TRBJ2-3	CASSPYLDTQYF	TGTGCCAGCAGCCCTTACTTAGATACGCAGTATTTT
14	TRBD1	TRBV28	.	TRBJ1-1	CASSLRSGGYEAFF	TGTGCCAGCAGTTTAAGATCAGGGGGCTATGAAGCTTTCTTT
16	.	TRBV7-2	.	TRBJ2-3	CASSLAQTGGTDTQYF	TGTGCCAGCAGCTTAGCTCAGACAGGAGGCACAGATACGCAGTATTTT
13	TRBD1	TRBV27	.	TRBJ1-1	CASSNRGRTEAFF	TGTGCCAGCAGCAACAGGGGGAGGACTGAAGCTTTCTTT
13	.	TRBV9	.	TRBJ2-1	CASSVVYGNEQFF	TGTGCCAGCAGCGTAGTCTACGGTAATGAGCAGTTCTTC
15	.	TRBV12-2	.	TRBJ2-6	CASRESGGRANVLTF	TGTGCAAGTCGCGAATCAGGGGGGAGGGCCAACGTCCTGACTTTC
14	TRBD1	TRBV7-2	.	TRBJ1-1	CARARQGVWTEAFF	TGTGCCAGGGCTCGACAGGGGGTATGGACTGAAGCTTTCTTT
14	.	TRBV7-9	.	TRBJ2-7	CASSPRQAGDEQYF	TGTGCCAGCAGCCCTCGACAGGCTGGAGACGAGCAGTACTTC
16	.	TRBV4-1	once	TRBJ2-3	CASSPFAGPLTDTQYF	TGCGCCAGCAGCCCCTTTGCGGGACCACTCACAGATACGCAGTATTTT
17	.	TRBV7-9	.	TRBJ2-2	CASRQGEWYRHTGELFF	TGTGCCAGCCGCCAAGGGGAGTGGTACCGACACACCGGGGAGCTGTTTTTT
12	.	TRBV29-1	.	TRBJ1-3	CSVESSGNTIYF	TGCAGCGTTGAAAGCTCTGGAAACACCATATATTTT